The 4 T cell receptor beta chains given below trace back to one sample, sequenced in a study of cytomegalovirus exposure and HLA in healthy donors. The PCR made use of 60 Vbeta and 13 Jbeta primers. Generated by immunoSEQ multiplex PCR, the TCRdb table keeps only in-frame clones and is missing some. The sample has about 35,000 clones; more than 80% are singletons. The sample comprised PBMCs. All receptors derive from a male donor in good health and CMV-seronegative.

The chain combines TRBV14 with TRBJ1-2, with D perhaps matching TRBD1 (6 bases). The germline V and J ends were trimmed by 5 bases and 4 bases, with 20 bases remaining between them. Germline CDR1 and CDR2: SGHDN and FVKESK. This CDR3 is 16 amino acids long. The CDR3 is CASSRGQLKERYGYTF. The CDR3 nucleotides are TGTGCCAGCAGCAGAGGACAGCTCAAGGAACGCTATGGCTACACCTTC.

This chain links TRBV6-6 with TRBJ2-5, with D possibly being TRBD1 (5 bases). Germline V gives CDR1 MNHNY, CDR2 SVGAGI (reference sequence). V was pared by 4 bases and J by 5 bases, with 11 bases between. The CDR3 extends over 13 amino acids. CDR3 protein: CASSSAGQETQYF. The CDR3 region has the DNA TGTGCCAGCAGTTCCGCAGGGCAGGAGACCCAGTACTTC.

In its sample, this clone was seen a few times. This chain connects TRBV2 to TRBJ1-3, with D uncertain. Germline V gene sequence: CDR1 SNHLY, CDR2 FYNNEI. Trimming shortened V by 6 bases and J by 5 bases, and 11 bases separated the two germline ends. The CDR3 has 13 residues. The CDR3, as DNA: TGTGCCAGCAGAGACTCTTATCGAAACACCATATATTTT. It is translated as CASRDSYRNTIYF.

The V gene is TRBV11-3, the J gene TRBJ2-3; the match to TRBD2 covers 12 bases. Germline trimming cut 4 bases from V and 2 bases from J; bases unmatched to any gene: 4. The V gene's germline CDR1 is SGHNT and CDR2 YENEEA. This CDR3 is 16 amino acids long. CDR3 sequence reads: CASSSRTSGDTDTQYF. The DNA for the CDR3 is TGTGCCAGCAGCTCCCGGACTAGCGGGGACACAGATACGCAGTATTTT.